This is a list of T cell receptor beta chains from one sample in a study of identifying expanded T cells in peripheral blood. Measured with immunoSEQ multiplex PCR; TCRdb has only the in-frame clones, and not every one. The sample includes around 120,000 clones, more than 75% seen only once; the top ten take 2.5% to 3.5%. The sequencing input was blood. All receptors come from a person aged 18 to 75 in good health. Each CDR3 is given with its conserved first and last residue. Fields, in order: D gene, V gene, J gene, CDR3 protein. A D gene is named only where the DNA matches it firmly.

NA	TRBV5-1	TRBJ1-1	CASSLGPRGRSDEAFF
NA	TRBV18	TRBJ1-2	CASSLVKTGAGVLGYTF
NA	TRBV2	TRBJ1-4	CASRRGSTNEKLFF
NA	TRBV19	TRBJ1-4	CASSIQGLKEKLFF
NA	TRBV18	TRBJ1-2	CASSPPFMYEGGYTF
TRBD1	TRBV2	TRBJ1-2	CASSEMDPTLTGDKGYTF
NA	TRBV7-6	TRBJ2-1	CASRRTPQVGNEQFF
NA	TRBV5-5	TRBJ2-3	CASRPAGTSRTDTQYF
NA	TRBV5-1	TRBJ1-1	CASSLEGLMNTEAFF
TRBD1	TRBV5-1	TRBJ2-1	CASSLGTGVSSSYNEQFF
NA	TRBV7-9	TRBJ2-5	CASSPPGGMETQYF
NA	TRBV27	TRBJ2-1	CASSLSMGDEQFF
TRBD1	TRBV5-6	TRBJ1-2	CASSDYRTGEFYGYTF
NA	TRBV25-1	TRBJ2-1	CASSESGGLGLINEQFF
TRBD2	TRBV30	TRBJ2-2	CAWSTGTSGTGELFF
NA	TRBV4-1	TRBJ1-2	CASSTVSELTKYGYTF
NA	TRBV11-2	TRBJ1-1	CASSLGLREGNEAFF
TRBD1	TRBV5-1	TRBJ1-6	CASSRTGDYNSPLHF
NA	TRBV11-2	TRBJ2-1	CASTATEGVGRNEQFF
NA	TRBV7-2	TRBJ1-5	CASSLISTQPQHF
TRBD1	TRBV18	TRBJ1-5	CASSLRPGTESNQPQHF
NA	TRBV2	TRBJ1-1	CASTAGTEAFF
TRBD1	TRBV2	TRBJ2-7	CASSLLGQGVYEQYF
NA	TRBV25-1	TRBJ1-1	CASSEQGVTEAFF
TRBD2	TRBV27	TRBJ2-1	CASSRAGGLAPNEQFF
NA	TRBV30	TRBJ2-7	CAWATGRGNEQYF
NA	TRBV2	TRBJ2-3	CASSAGTTDTQYF
TRBD1	TRBV7-2	TRBJ1-1	CASSFTGTGYGTEAFF
TRBD1	TRBV7-2	TRBJ2-1	CASSLLTGTGNEQFF
TRBD1	TRBV9	TRBJ1-1	CASSVAPRTGENTEAFF
NA	TRBV30	TRBJ2-2	CAGRGANTGELFF
NA	TRBV5-5	TRBJ1-4	CASSSIRLKDSEHNEKLFF
TRBD1	TRBV9	TRBJ2-7	CASSPRGTGIYEQYF
TRBD1	TRBV10-3	TRBJ2-7	CAISELGQGNYEQYF
TRBD1	TRBV19	TRBJ2-2	CASKDRDLTGELFF
TRBD1	TRBV5-1	TRBJ1-3	CASSLGTGGIAGNTIYF
NA	TRBV27	TRBJ2-3	CATARSTDTQYF
NA	TRBV4-3	TRBJ2-2	CASSHVRGGWNSGELFF
NA	TRBV6-1	TRBJ2-3	CASSLTEDTQYF
NA	TRBV10-2	TRBJ1-6	CASSDIRNNSPLHF
NA	TRBV18	TRBJ1-1	CASSPPGRGRNTEAFF